Described below is a single TCR beta chain sequence and its context. This clonotype was counted ten times or more. Its antigen has not been determined. Per-nucleotide qualities are absent, and no much larger clonotype sits a single base away. TCR beta CDR3 regions were amplified from RNA transcripts for repertoire sequencing. HTBI primers and the Qiagen OneStep RT-PCR kit were used in a first-round RT-PCR, which was followed by a second-round multiplex PCR, size selection and purification. Libraries were sequenced paired-end with 100 bp reads on an Illumina HiSeq2000. Under the source paper's analysis protocol: SOAPnuke was used for read processing, and reads with adapters, uncalled bases, a mean Phred below 15, or no exact constant-primer or identifier match were discarded. COPE v1.2.5 was used to merge high-quality paired reads. Clonotypes were defined as unique nucleotide sequences and were aligned to IMGT TRB V, D and J references using MiTCR v1.1. The analysis was limited to V-J combinations with a frequency above 0.0001, which together covered roughly 99% of the repertoires. For each V-J combination, a TCR clonal expansion and chaos score was defined as F50 clonal expansion divided by the chaos observed in the TCRdist matrix. Welch's t-statistics and random forest were used to narrow the features down to approximately twelve V-J combinations, which were then fed into a naive Bayes classifier. The Morisita-Horn index was used to measure how similar the thyroid and blood repertoires were. In-frame beta chains were kept once TCRdb had trimmed the public reads at Q25 with fastp and called clones with MiXCR. Identical CDR3 protein sequences are pooled into one entry, listed with their most common genes and DNA. The V and J calls and clone size are TCRdb's, not the authors'. For this sample there are some 520,000 distinct CDR3 sequences; 13% to 15% appear just once. The leading ten clones occupy 8% to 10% of the sample.

The data originate from a study of Graves' ophthalmopathy and Graves' hyperthyroidism (dated by TCRdb to between 2017 and 2018). Regarding the complete study: Peripheral blood samples were taken at the time of initial diagnosis, before any treatment was given. TCR beta repertoire signatures were used to distinguish Graves' ophthalmopathy from Graves' hyperthyroidism and to predict progression to ophthalmopathy. A discovery set of about 99 patients (43 ophthalmopathy, 60 or so stable hyperthyroidism) was enrolled to explore V-J signatures distinguishing ophthalmopathy from hyperthyroidism. In a handful of hyperthyroidism patients, the T-cell repertoire of thyroid tissue was compared with the T-cell repertoire of blood. Following sampling, methimazole starting at 30 mg daily was administered to hyperthyroidism patients, and high-dose intravenous methylprednisolone was administered to ophthalmopathy patients. For training and testing, the approximately 97 patients in the discovery cohort were randomly divided in a 7:3 ratio. The independent validation cohort included about 20 hyperthyroidism patients plus 17 patients who later progressed from hyperthyroidism to ophthalmopathy. In total, over 130 blood samples were TCR-sequenced: some 43 ophthalmopathy, approximately 80 hyperthyroidism and some 17 hyperthyroidism-to-ophthalmopathy patients.

The ophthalmopathy patients had moderately to severely active disease, with a Clinical Activity Score of 3 or higher, a NOSPECS grade of 4 or higher, and a disease duration of less than 3 months. Patients with other autoimmune diseases, uncontrolled infections, pregnancy or lactation were excluded. Diagnosis relied on clinical symptoms, serum thyroxine, TRAb, thyroid ultrasound and orbital computed tomography. Using Ficoll-Paque density gradient centrifugation, PBMCs were isolated from 9.5 to 10 ml of fresh peripheral blood. Trizol reagent was used to extract the total RNA, and its quality was then checked on an Agilent 2100 Bioanalyzer. On the study overall, not on this receptor specifically: Sample size was not statistically predetermined, and group allocation was not concealed from the investigators. In validation, the model predicted ophthalmopathy progression with about 71% sensitivity and less than 80% specificity; 12 predicted patients were CT-confirmed with GO in a median of 6.5 months. Ophthalmopathy was separated from stable hyperthyroidism by the 13-signature model with just under 90% sensitivity and around 81% specificity in cross-validation and with 80%/75% in the test set. Most expanded thyroid clonotypes with frequency above 0.001 were also detected in blood, suggesting blood repertoires may reflect the thyroid immune response.

The sequence was obtained from a woman aged 25 to 45 with Graves' ophthalmopathy. Donor details come from another sample of the same person, matched by shared clones. Sequencing was performed on blood.

The DNA is as follows: TGTGCCAGCAGTTTACCCTCTAGCGGGAGGTGGACCGGGGAGCTGTTTTTT. Its translation reads: CASSLPSSGRWTGELFF. The chain employs TRBV28 and TRBJ2-2; the central 11 bases match TRBD2. Measured from the cysteine to the phenylalanine, the CDR3 is 17 residues long. Only the CDR3 DNA stays, 51 bases, in frame from base 1. As encoded in the germline V gene, CDR1 is MDHEN while CDR2 is SYDVKM. Clipping removes 2 bases from V and 5 bases from J, with 7 as the unmatched junction base count. The CDR3 plus the reference TRBV28 and TRBJ2-2 genes for the other parts give the full variable domain: DVKVTQSSRYLVKRTGEKVFLECVQDMDHENMFWYRQDPGLGLRLIYFSYDVKMKEKGDIPEGYSVSREKKERFSLILESASTNQTSMYLCASSLPSSGRWTGELFFGEGSRLTVL.